A single sample is the source of the 6 T cell receptor beta chains below, sequenced in a study of PD-1 blockade in classical Hodgkin lymphoma. Each patient experienced a relapse that followed autologous stem cell transplantation, and brentuximab vedotin exposure varied. Clones were read by immunoSEQ multiplex PCR, and TCRdb kept only the in-frame ones, dropping some. This table has roughly 50,000 clones, 81% appearing once. Sample: peripheral blood mononuclear cells (PBMCs), taken at baseline. These receptors were taken from a human donor with classical Hodgkin lymphoma.

The J gene is TRBJ1-2, the V gene TRBV7-9; D gene unclear. The CDR3 spans 11 residues. Trimming took off 4 bases at V and 8 bases at J, with 8 bases between the two ends. Germline V gene lookup returns CDR1 SEHNR and CDR2 FQNEAQ (reference sequence). The CDR3 spells CASSSPRGYTF. CDR3 nucleotide sequence: TGTGCCAGCAGCTCCCCCAGGGGCTACACCTTC.

CDR3 DNA sequence: TGTGCCAGCAGCTTAGTGGAGGGGGCGGTTGGCTACACCTTC. This translates into CASSLVEGAVGYTF. This chain connects TRBV7-2 to TRBJ1-2; 7 bases match TRBD1. CDR1 and CDR2 (germline): SGHTA, FQGNSA. V trimming: 1 base; J trimming: 7 bases; junction bases outside the gene matches: 6. The CDR3 is made up of 14 amino acids.

V usage is TRBV18 and J usage is TRBJ1-5, with 8 bases lining up with TRBD1. From germline, CDR1 is KGHSH and CDR2 LQKENI. The V gene end was trimmed by 6 bases and the J gene end by 0 bases; junction bases not matched to a gene: 13. The length of the CDR3 is 18 residues. As DNA, the CDR3 is TGTGCCAGCTCGCTAACCGGGACAGGCGGTTATAGCAATCAGCCCCAGCATTTT. Translation gives CASSLTGTGGYSNQPQHF. Using reference TRBV18 and TRBJ1-5 for the parts outside the CDR3, the full variable domain is NAGVMQNPRHLVRRRGQEARLRCSPMKGHSHVYWYRQLPEEGLKFMVYLQKENIIDESGMPKERFSAEFPKEGPSILRIQQVVRGDSAAYFCASSLTGTGGYSNQPQHFGDGTRLSIL.

The chain has TRBV6-4 and TRBJ2-1; 14 bases are a match to TRBD2. The CDR3 covers 15 residues. The trim removed 2 bases at V and 6 bases at J, leaving 0 bases unmatched. Germline lookup yields CDR1 MRHNA and CDR2 SNTAGT. The CDR3 is CASSDGTSGGNEQFF. Written as DNA, the CDR3 is TGTGCCAGCAGTGACGGGACTAGCGGGGGCAATGAGCAGTTCTTC.

This clone has a single count. The chain is built from TRBV7-9 and TRBJ1-4; D is unresolved. Trimming left V 2 bases short and J 0 bases short, with 7 bases between. Germline CDR1 SEHNR, CDR2 FQNEAQ (reference sequence). The CDR3 consists of 15 residues. This CDR3 reads CASSLLEATNEKLFF. The CDR3 DNA reads as TGTGCCAGCAGCTTATTGGAGGCAACTAATGAAAAACTGTTTTTT.

The chain combines TRBV6-1 with TRBJ1-1; tentative D call: TRBD1 (6 bases). The germline gives CDR1 MNHNS, CDR2 SASEGT. The V end lost 7 bases, the J end lost 2 bases, and 14 bases lay between the germline ends. The CDR3 spans 14 residues. CDR3 nucleotide sequence: TGTGCCAGCACAAAACAGGGTTCTAACACTGAAGCTTTCTTT. This codes for CASTKQGSNTEAFF.